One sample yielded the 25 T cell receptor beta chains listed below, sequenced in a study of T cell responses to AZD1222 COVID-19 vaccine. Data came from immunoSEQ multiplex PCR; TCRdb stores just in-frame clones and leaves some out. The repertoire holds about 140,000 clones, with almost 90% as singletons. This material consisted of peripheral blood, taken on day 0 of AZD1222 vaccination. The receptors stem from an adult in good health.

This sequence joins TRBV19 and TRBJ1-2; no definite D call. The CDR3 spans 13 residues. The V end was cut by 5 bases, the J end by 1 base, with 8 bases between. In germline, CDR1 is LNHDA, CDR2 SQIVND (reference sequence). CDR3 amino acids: CASSVTVNYGYTF. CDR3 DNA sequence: TGTGCCAGTAGTGTTACAGTTAACTATGGCTACACCTTC.

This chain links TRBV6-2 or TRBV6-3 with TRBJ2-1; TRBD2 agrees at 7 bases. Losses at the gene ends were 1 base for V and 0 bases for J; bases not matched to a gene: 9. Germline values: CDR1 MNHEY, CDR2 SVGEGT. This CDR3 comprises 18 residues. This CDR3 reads CASSYLSGGGTSYNEQFF. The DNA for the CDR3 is TGTGCCAGCAGTTACTTAAGTGGGGGAGGGACCTCCTACAATGAGCAGTTCTTC.

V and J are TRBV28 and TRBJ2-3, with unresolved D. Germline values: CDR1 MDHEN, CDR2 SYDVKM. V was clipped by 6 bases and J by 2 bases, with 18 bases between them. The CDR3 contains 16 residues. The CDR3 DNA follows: TGTGCCAGCAGCCTTTTCAGCCCCTATCACACAGATACGCAGTATTTT. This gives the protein CASSLFSPYHTDTQYF. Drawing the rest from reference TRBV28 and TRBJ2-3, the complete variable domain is DVKVTQSSRYLVKRTGEKVFLECVQDMDHENMFWYRQDPGLGLRLIYFSYDVKMKEKGDIPEGYSVSREKKERFSLILESASTNQTSMYLCASSLFSPYHTDTQYFGPGTRLTVL.

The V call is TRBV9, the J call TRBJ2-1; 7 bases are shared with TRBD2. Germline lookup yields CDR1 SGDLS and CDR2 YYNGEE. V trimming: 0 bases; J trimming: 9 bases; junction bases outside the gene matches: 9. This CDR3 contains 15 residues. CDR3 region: CASSVGAGDGAEQFF. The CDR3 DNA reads TGTGCCAGCAGCGTAGGCGCGGGAGACGGTGCTGAGCAGTTCTTC. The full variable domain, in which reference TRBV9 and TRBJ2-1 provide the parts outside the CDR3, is DSGVTQTPKHLITATGQRVTLRCSPRSGDLSVYWYQQSLDQGLQFLIQYYNGEERAKGNILERFSAQQFPDLHSELNLSSLELGDSALYFCASSVGAGDGAEQFFGPGTRLTVL.

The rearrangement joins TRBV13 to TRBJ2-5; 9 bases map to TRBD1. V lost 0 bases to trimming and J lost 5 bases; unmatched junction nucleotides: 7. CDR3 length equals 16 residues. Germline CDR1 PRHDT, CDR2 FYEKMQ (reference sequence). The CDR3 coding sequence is TGTGCCAGCAGCTTAGGCCCCGGGACAGGGTGGGAGACCCAGTACTTC. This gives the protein CASSLGPGTGWETQYF. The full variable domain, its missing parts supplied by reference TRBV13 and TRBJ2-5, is AAGVIQSPRHLIKEKRETATLKCYPIPRHDTVYWYQQGPGQDPQFLISFYEKMQSDKGSIPDRFSAQQFSDYHSELNMSSLELGDSALYFCASSLGPGTGWETQYFGPGTRLLVL.

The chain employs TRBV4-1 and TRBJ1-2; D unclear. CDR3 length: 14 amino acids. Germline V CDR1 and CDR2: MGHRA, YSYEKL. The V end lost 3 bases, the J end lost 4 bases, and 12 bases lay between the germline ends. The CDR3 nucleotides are TGCGCCAGCAGCCATCCCCCCGGGGTCTATGGCTACACCTTC. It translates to CASSHPPGVYGYTF.

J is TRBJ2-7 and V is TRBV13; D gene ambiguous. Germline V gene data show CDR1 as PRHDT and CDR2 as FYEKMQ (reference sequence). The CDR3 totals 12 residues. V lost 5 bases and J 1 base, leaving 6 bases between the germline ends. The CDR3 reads CASSAQSYEQYF. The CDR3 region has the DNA TGTGCCAGCAGCGCTCAATCCTACGAGCAGTACTTC.

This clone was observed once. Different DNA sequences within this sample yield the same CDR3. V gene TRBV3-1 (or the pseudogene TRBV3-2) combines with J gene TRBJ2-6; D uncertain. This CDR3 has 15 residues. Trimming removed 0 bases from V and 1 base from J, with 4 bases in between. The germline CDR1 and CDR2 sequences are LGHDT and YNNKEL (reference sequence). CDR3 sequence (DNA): TGTGCCAGCAGCCAAGATCTTTCTGGGGCCAACGTCCTGACTTTC. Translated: CASSQDLSGANVLTF.

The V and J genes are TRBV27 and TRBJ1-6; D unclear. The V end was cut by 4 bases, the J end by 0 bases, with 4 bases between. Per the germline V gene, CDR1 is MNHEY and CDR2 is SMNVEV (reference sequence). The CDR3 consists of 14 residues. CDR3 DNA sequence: TGTGCCAGCAGTTACAGCTCCTATAATTCACCCCTCCACTTT. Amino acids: CASSYSSYNSPLHF.

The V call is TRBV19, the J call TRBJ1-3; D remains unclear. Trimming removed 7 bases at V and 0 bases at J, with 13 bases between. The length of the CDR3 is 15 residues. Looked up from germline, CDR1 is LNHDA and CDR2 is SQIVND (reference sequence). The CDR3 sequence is CASIAGDNSGNTIYF. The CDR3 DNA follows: TGTGCCAGTATCGCCGGAGACAACTCTGGAAACACCATATATTTT.

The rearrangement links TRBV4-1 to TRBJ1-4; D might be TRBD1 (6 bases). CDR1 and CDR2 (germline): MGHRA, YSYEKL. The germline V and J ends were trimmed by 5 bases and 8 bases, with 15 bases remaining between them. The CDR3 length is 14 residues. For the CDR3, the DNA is TGCGCCAGCAGCGGAGGCCAGGGGTGGGAAAAACTGTTTTTT. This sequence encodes CASSGGQGWEKLFF.

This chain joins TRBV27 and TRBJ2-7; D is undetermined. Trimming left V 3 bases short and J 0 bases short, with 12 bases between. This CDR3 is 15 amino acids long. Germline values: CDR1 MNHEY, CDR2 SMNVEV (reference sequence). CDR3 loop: CASSFREDTSYEQYF. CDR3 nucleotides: TGTGCCAGCAGTTTCCGAGAAGACACCTCCTACGAGCAGTACTTC.

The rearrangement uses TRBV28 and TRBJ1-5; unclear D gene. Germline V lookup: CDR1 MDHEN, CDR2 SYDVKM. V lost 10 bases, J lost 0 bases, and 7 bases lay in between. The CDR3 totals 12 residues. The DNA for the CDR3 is TGTGCCACCGGAAATAGCAATCAGCCCCAGCATTTT. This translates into CATGNSNQPQHF.

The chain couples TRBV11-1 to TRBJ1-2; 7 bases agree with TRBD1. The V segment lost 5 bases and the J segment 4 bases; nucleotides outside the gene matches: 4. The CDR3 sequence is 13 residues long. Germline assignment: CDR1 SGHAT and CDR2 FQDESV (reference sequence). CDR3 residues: CASSRGQFYGYTF. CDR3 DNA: TGTGCCAGCAGCCGGGGACAGTTCTATGGCTACACCTTC.

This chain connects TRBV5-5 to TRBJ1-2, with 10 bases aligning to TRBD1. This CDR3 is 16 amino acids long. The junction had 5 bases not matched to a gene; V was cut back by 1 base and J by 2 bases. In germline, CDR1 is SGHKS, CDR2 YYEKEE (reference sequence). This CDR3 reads CASSLLGQGVNYGYTF. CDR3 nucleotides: TGTGCCAGCAGCTTGCTTGGACAGGGGGTAAACTATGGCTACACCTTC. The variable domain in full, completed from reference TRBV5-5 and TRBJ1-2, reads DAGVTQSPTHLIKTRGQQVTLRCSPISGHKSVSWYQQVLGQGPQFIFQYYEKEERGRGNFPDRFSARQFPNYSSELNVNALLLGDSALYLCASSLLGQGVNYGYTFGSGTRLTVV.

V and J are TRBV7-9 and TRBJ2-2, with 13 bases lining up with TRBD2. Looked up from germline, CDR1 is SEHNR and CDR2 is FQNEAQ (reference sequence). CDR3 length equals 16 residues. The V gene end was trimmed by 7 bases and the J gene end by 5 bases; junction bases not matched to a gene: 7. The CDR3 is CASTGLAGVRTGELFF. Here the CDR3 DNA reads TGTGCCAGCACCGGACTAGCGGGAGTGAGGACCGGGGAGCTGTTTTTT.

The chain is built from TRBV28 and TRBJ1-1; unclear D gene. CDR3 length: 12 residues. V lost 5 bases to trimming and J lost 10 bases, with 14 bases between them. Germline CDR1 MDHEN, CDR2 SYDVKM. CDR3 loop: CASSAYDWRAFF. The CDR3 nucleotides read TGTGCCAGCAGTGCCTATGACTGGAGAGCTTTCTTT.

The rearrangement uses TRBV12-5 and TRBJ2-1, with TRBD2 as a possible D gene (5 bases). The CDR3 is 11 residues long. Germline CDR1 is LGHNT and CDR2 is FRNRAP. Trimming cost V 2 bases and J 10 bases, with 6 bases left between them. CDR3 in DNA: TGTGCTAGTGGTTTGAGGGAGGAGCAGTTCTTC. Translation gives CASGLREEQFF. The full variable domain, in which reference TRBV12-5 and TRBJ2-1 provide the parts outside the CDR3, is DARVTQTPRHKVTEMGQEVTMRCQPILGHNTVFWYRQTMMQGLELLAYFRNRAPLDDSGMPKDRFSAEMPDATLATLKIQPSEPRDSAVYFCASGLREEQFFGPGTRLTVL.

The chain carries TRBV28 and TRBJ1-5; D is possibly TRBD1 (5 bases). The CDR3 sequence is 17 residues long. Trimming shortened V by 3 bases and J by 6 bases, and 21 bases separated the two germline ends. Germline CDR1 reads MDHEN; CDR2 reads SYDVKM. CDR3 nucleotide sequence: TGTGCCAGCAGTTTTCGGGTTACGGGGCTCTTAGGTCAGCCCCAGCATTTT. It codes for CASSFRVTGLLGQPQHF.

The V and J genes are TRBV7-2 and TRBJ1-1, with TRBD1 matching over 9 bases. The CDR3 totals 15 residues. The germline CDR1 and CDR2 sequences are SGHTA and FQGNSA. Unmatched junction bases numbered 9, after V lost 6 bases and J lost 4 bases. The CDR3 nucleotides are TGTGCCAGCAGGTCCGGACAGGGGAGGAGCACTGAAGCTTTCTTT. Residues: CASRSGQGRSTEAFF. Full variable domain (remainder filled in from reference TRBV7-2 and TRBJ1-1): GAGVSQSPSNKVTEKGKDVELRCDPISGHTALYWYRQSLGQGLEFLIYFQGNSAPDKSGLPSDRFSAERTGGSVSTLTIQRTQQEDSAVYLCASRSGQGRSTEAFFGQGTRLTVV.

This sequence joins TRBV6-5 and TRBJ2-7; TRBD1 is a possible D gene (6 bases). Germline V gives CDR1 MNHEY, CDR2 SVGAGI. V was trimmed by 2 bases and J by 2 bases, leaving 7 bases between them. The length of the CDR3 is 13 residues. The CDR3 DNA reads TGTGCCAGCAGTTACGGACAGACCTACGAGCAGTACTTC. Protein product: CASSYGQTYEQYF.

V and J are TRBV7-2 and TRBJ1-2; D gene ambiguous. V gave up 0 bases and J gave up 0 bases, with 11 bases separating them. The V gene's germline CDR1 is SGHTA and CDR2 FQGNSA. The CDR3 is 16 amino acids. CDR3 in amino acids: CASSLAITAANYGYTF. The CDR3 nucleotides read TGTGCCAGCAGCTTAGCGATAACGGCTGCTAACTATGGCTACACCTTC.

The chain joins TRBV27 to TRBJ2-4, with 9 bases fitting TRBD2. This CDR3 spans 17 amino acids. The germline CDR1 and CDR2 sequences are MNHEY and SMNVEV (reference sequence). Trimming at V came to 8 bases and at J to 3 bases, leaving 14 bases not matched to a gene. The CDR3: CASRPIELAGFKNIQYF. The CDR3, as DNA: TGTGCCAGCCGTCCCATCGAACTAGCGGGTTTCAAAAACATTCAGTACTTC.

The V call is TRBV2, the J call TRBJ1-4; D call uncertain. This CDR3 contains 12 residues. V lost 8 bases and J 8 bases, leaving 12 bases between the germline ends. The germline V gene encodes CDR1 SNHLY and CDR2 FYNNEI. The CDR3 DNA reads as TGTGCCAGCCGGTTCAGGCAGGAAAAACTGTTTTTT. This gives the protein CASRFRQEKLFF.

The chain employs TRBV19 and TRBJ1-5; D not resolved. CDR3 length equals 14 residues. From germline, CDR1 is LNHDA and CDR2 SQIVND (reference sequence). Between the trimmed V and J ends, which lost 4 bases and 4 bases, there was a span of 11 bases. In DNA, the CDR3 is TGTGCCAGTAGTACCGGACGGATAAATCAGCCCCAGCATTTT. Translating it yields CASSTGRINQPQHF.